This is a list of T cell receptor beta chains from one sample in a study of blood T cell repertoires in COVID-19. Clones were read by immunoSEQ multiplex PCR, and TCRdb kept only the in-frame ones, dropping some. The table has about 140,000 clones, 75% to 85% seen once. Sequencing input: peripheral blood. Receptors originate from a middle-aged man with acute or convalescent COVID-19. CDR3s include the opening cysteine and the closing phenylalanine or tryptophan. The order of the fields is V gene, clone size, J gene, D gene, CDR3 protein, CDR3 DNA. The D gene is left open where the match is weak. The size of a clone is reported for some rows only, either as once, few or many, or as a class for expanded clones.

v_call: TRBV30; clone_size: -; j_call: TRBJ2-1; d_call: -; cdr3_aa: CAWRLERNEQFF; cdr3_nt: TGTGCCTGGAGACTGGAGCGTAATGAGCAGTTCTTC
v_call: TRBV18; clone_size: -; j_call: TRBJ2-3; d_call: -; cdr3_aa: CASSLGAAGASTDTQYF; cdr3_nt: TGTGCCAGCTCCCTAGGGGCTGCGGGGGCTAGCACAGATACGCAGTATTTT
v_call: TRBV18; clone_size: -; j_call: TRBJ2-7; d_call: -; cdr3_aa: CASSPDSSYEQYF; cdr3_nt: TGTGCCAGCTCACCGGACAGTTCCTACGAGCAGTACTTC
v_call: TRBV9; clone_size: once; j_call: TRBJ2-3; d_call: -; cdr3_aa: CASSVQGTSSTDTQYF; cdr3_nt: TGTGCCAGCAGCGTACAGGGGACATCTAGCACAGATACGCAGTATTTT
v_call: TRBV9; clone_size: -; j_call: TRBJ2-7; d_call: -; cdr3_aa: CASSVVPSGYEQYF; cdr3_nt: TGTGCCAGCAGCGTAGTCCCGTCCGGCTACGAGCAGTACTTC
v_call: TRBV9; clone_size: -; j_call: TRBJ2-5; d_call: -; cdr3_aa: CASSVGRPGGPETQYF; cdr3_nt: TGTGCCAGCAGCGTAGGTCGACCCGGGGGGCCAGAGACCCAGTACTTC
v_call: TRBV4-1; clone_size: -; j_call: TRBJ1-4; d_call: TRBD1; cdr3_aa: CASSQDIQGAHEKLFF; cdr3_nt: TGCGCCAGCAGCCAAGATATACAGGGGGCGCACGAAAAACTGTTTTTT
v_call: TRBV4-1; clone_size: -; j_call: TRBJ2-5; d_call: TRBD2; cdr3_aa: CASSTSVRETQYF; cdr3_nt: TGCGCCAGCAGTACTAGCGTTCGGGAGACCCAGTACTTC
v_call: TRBV18; clone_size: once; j_call: TRBJ1-1; d_call: -; cdr3_aa: CASSPAGMNTEAFF; cdr3_nt: TGTGCCAGCTCACCAGCAGGGATGAACACTGAAGCTTTCTTT
v_call: TRBV7-3; clone_size: -; j_call: TRBJ2-7; d_call: TRBD2; cdr3_aa: CASSAGGGPNEQYF; cdr3_nt: TGTGCCAGCAGCGCGGGAGGAGGGCCGAACGAGCAGTACTTC
v_call: TRBV7-8; clone_size: -; j_call: TRBJ1-5; d_call: -; cdr3_aa: CASSLGTGTQPQHF; cdr3_nt: TGTGCCAGCAGCTTAGGTACAGGGACTCAGCCCCAGCATTTT
v_call: TRBV28; clone_size: few; j_call: TRBJ2-7; d_call: TRBD1; cdr3_aa: CASSFIGQGSYEQYF; cdr3_nt: TGTGCCAGCAGTTTTATCGGACAGGGCTCCTACGAGCAGTACTTC
v_call: TRBV13; clone_size: -; j_call: TRBJ2-7; d_call: TRBD1; cdr3_aa: CASSPGQAPSYEQYF; cdr3_nt: TGTGCCAGCAGCCCGGGACAGGCCCCCTCCTACGAGCAGTACTTC
v_call: TRBV5-6; clone_size: once; j_call: TRBJ1-1; d_call: -; cdr3_aa: CASSSRAPADTEAFF; cdr3_nt: TGTGCCAGCAGCTCCAGGGCGCCGGCGGACACTGAAGCTTTCTTT
v_call: TRBV6-2/TRBV6-3; clone_size: once; j_call: TRBJ2-4; d_call: -; cdr3_aa: CASSPRRGIQYF; cdr3_nt: TGTGCCAGCAGTCCCCGCCGGGGGATTCAGTACTTC
v_call: TRBV19; clone_size: few; j_call: TRBJ2-6; d_call: TRBD1; cdr3_aa: CASSIKTGAFRLGANVLTF; cdr3_nt: TGTGCCAGTAGTATTAAGACAGGGGCGTTTAGGTTGGGGGCCAACGTCCTGACTTTC
v_call: TRBV19; clone_size: once; j_call: TRBJ1-1; d_call: -; cdr3_aa: CASMGDYTEAFF; cdr3_nt: TGTGCCAGTATGGGAGATTACACTGAAGCTTTCTTT
v_call: TRBV6-6; clone_size: -; j_call: TRBJ2-3; d_call: -; cdr3_aa: CASILGPTTDTQYF; cdr3_nt: -
v_call: TRBV6-5; clone_size: -; j_call: TRBJ1-2; d_call: -; cdr3_aa: CASSYSEAGPYGYTF; cdr3_nt: TGTGCCAGCAGTTACAGTGAGGCAGGGCCCTATGGCTACACCTTC
v_call: TRBV5-4; clone_size: -; j_call: TRBJ1-2; d_call: -; cdr3_aa: CASSLDLGGGYTF; cdr3_nt: TGTGCCAGCAGCTTGGACCTCGGGGGGGGCTACACCTTC
v_call: TRBV19; clone_size: once; j_call: TRBJ2-5; d_call: TRBD2; cdr3_aa: CASSTSGLPQYF; cdr3_nt: TGTGCCAGTAGTACTAGCGGGTTACCCCAGTACTTC
v_call: TRBV2; clone_size: -; j_call: TRBJ2-7; d_call: -; cdr3_aa: CASSEQVHVYEQYF; cdr3_nt: TGTGCCAGCAGTGAACAGGTTCACGTCTACGAGCAGTACTTC
v_call: TRBV24-1; clone_size: -; j_call: TRBJ2-1; d_call: TRBD1; cdr3_aa: CATSDLHRGRGSNEQFF; cdr3_nt: TGTGCCACCAGTGATTTGCACAGGGGGCGGGGTAGTAATGAGCAGTTCTTC
v_call: TRBV25-1; clone_size: -; j_call: TRBJ1-2; d_call: TRBD1; cdr3_aa: CASSELEGTGRLDYGYTF; cdr3_nt: TGTGCCAGCAGTGAATTAGAAGGGACAGGAAGGTTGGACTATGGCTACACCTTC
v_call: TRBV2; clone_size: -; j_call: TRBJ2-4; d_call: TRBD2; cdr3_aa: CASGGGVAKNIQYF; cdr3_nt: TGTGCCAGCGGCGGGGGGGTTGCCAAAAACATTCAGTACTTC
v_call: TRBV28; clone_size: few; j_call: TRBJ2-3; d_call: -; cdr3_aa: CASSSDRGGNTDTQYF; cdr3_nt: TGTGCCAGCAGTTCCGACAGGGGAGGGAACACAGATACGCAGTATTTT
v_call: TRBV9; clone_size: few; j_call: TRBJ1-2; d_call: -; cdr3_aa: CASSVDEFRGYTF; cdr3_nt: TGTGCCAGCAGCGTAGATGAGTTCCGGGGCTACACCTTC
v_call: TRBV2; clone_size: -; j_call: TRBJ2-7; d_call: TRBD1; cdr3_aa: CASTKQGGIYEQYF; cdr3_nt: TGTGCCAGCACGAAACAGGGGGGAATCTACGAGCAGTACTTC
v_call: TRBV5-6; clone_size: -; j_call: TRBJ1-1; d_call: -; cdr3_aa: CASSREGREGSRAFF; cdr3_nt: TGTGCCAGCAGCAGAGAGGGCAGGGAGGGATCTCGAGCTTTCTTT
v_call: TRBV28; clone_size: few; j_call: TRBJ2-1; d_call: -; cdr3_aa: CASSLSAGFYNEQFF; cdr3_nt: TGTGCCAGCAGTTTATCGGCCGGGTTCTACAATGAGCAGTTCTTC
v_call: TRBV19; clone_size: -; j_call: TRBJ2-7; d_call: -; cdr3_aa: CASRTGGVYEQYF; cdr3_nt: TGTGCCAGTAGAACGGGGGGCGTTTACGAGCAGTACTTC
v_call: TRBV3-1/TRBV3-2; clone_size: -; j_call: TRBJ1-5; d_call: -; cdr3_aa: CASSHRINQPQHF; cdr3_nt: TGTGCCAGCAGCCACAGAATTAATCAGCCCCAGCATTTT
v_call: TRBV7-9; clone_size: -; j_call: TRBJ1-1; d_call: -; cdr3_aa: CASSSYPIQGRVADTEAFF; cdr3_nt: TGTGCCAGCAGCTCTTATCCGATCCAAGGTCGAGTCGCGGATACTGAAGCTTTCTTT